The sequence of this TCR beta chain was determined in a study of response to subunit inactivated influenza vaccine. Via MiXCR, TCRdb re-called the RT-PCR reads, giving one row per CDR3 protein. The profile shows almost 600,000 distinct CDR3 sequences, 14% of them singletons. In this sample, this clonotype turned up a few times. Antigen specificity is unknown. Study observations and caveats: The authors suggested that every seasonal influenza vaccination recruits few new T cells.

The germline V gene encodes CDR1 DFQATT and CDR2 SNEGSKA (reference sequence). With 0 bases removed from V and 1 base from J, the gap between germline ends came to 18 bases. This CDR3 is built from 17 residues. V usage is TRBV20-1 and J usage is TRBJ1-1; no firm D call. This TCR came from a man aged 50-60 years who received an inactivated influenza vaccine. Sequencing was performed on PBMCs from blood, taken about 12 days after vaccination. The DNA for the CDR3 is TGCAGTGCTAGAGAAAATACAGCCGTCCCACCGAACACTGAAGCTTTCTTT. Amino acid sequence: CSARENTAVPPNTEAFF.